This TCR beta chain was sequenced in a study of cytomegalovirus exposure and HLA in healthy donors. Trimming took 5 bases from V and 2 from J, leaving 13 bases between them. This CDR3 contains 15 residues. Germline V gene sequence: CDR1 MGHRA, CDR2 YSYEKL. Whole-study results and caveats: Associated with cytomegalovirus, according to the listing, were approximately 160 TCR beta chains.

This clone appeared once. Its antigen is not known. Sequencing used immunoSEQ multiplex PCR; TCRdb keeps in-frame clones, though not all of them. The sample consists of 150,000 to 200,000 clones, around four fifths of them appearing once. This TCR was sampled from a man aged 25 to 40 in good health and CMV-seropositive. The sample consisted of PBMCs. The chain uses TRBV4-1 and TRBJ1-5; perhaps TRBD1 as D (5 bases). The CDR3 is CASSDGGRGNQPQHF. CDR3 bases: TGCGCCAGCAGCGACGGGGGGAGGGGCAATCAGCCCCAGCATTTT.